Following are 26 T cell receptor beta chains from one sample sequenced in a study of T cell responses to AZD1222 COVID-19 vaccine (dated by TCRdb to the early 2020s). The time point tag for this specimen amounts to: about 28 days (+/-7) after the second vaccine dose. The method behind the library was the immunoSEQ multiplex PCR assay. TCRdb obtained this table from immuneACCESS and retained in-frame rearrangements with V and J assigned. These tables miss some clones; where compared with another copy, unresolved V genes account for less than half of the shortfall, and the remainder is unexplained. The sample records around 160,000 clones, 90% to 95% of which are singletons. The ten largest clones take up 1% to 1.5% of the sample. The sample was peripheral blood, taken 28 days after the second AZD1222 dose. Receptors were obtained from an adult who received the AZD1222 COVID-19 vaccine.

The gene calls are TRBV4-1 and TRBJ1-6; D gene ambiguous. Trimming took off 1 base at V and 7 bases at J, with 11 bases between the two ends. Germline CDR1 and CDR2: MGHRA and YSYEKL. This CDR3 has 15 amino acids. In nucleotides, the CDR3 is TGCGCCAGCAGCCAAGGACCCTTCGAAAATTCACCCCTCCACTTT. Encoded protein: CASSQGPFENSPLHF.

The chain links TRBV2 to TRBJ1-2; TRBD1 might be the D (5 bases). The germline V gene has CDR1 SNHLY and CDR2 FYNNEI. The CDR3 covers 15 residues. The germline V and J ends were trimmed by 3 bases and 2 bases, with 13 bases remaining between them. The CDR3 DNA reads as TGTGCCAGCAGTGAGGAGGCAGGGCCCAACTATGGCTACACCTTC. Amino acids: CASSEEAGPNYGYTF.

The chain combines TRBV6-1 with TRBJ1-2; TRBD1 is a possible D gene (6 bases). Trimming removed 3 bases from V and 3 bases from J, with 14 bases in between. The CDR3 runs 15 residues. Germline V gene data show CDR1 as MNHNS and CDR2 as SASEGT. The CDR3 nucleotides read TGTGCCAGCAGTGACCAGATGGGGGCCCACTATGGCTACACCTTC. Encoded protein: CASSDQMGAHYGYTF.

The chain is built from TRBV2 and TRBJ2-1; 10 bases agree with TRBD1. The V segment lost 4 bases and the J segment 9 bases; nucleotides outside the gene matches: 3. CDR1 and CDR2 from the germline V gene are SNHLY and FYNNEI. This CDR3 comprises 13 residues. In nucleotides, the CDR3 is TGTGCCAGCAGTGTAGGGACAGGGGTTGAGCAGTTCTTC. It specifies CASSVGTGVEQFF.

CDR3 sequence reads: CASSLSGPNTGELFF. Here the CDR3 DNA reads TGTGCCAGCAGCTTATCTGGACCGAACACCGGGGAGCTGTTTTTT. The chain combines TRBV7-2 with TRBJ2-2; D gene ambiguous. V lost 2 bases and J 0 bases, leaving 7 bases between the germline ends. This CDR3 contains 15 residues. Per the germline V gene, CDR1 is SGHTA and CDR2 is FQGNSA.

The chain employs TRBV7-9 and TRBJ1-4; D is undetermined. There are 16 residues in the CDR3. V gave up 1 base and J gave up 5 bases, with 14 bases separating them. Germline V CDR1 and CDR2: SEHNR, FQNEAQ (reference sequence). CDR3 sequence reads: CASSLGRNDANEKLFF. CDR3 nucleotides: TGTGCCAGCAGCTTAGGGAGGAATGATGCAAATGAAAAACTGTTTTTT.

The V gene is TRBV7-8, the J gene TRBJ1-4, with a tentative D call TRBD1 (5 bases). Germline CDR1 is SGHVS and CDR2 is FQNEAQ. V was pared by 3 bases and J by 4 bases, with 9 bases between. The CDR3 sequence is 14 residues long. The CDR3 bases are TGTGCCAGCAGCTTGAGGGACGGTAATGAAAAACTGTTTTTT. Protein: CASSLRDGNEKLFF.

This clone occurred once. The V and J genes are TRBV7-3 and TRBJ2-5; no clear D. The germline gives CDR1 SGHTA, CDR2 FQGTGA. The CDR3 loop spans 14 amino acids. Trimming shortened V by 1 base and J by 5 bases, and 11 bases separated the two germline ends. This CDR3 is CASSLSPNWETQYF. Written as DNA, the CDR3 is TGTGCCAGCAGCTTAAGCCCAAATTGGGAGACCCAGTACTTC.

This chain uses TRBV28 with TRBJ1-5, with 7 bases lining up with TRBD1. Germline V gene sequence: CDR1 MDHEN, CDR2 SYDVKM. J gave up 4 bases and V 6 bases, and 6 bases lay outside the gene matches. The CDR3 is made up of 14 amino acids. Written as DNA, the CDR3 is TGTGCCAGCAGCATGGGACAGTCAAATCAGCCCCAGCATTTT. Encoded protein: CASSMGQSNQPQHF. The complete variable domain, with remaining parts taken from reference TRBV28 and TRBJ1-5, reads DVKVTQSSRYLVKRTGEKVFLECVQDMDHENMFWYRQDPGLGLRLIYFSYDVKMKEKGDIPEGYSVSREKKERFSLILESASTNQTSMYLCASSMGQSNQPQHFGDGTRLSIL.

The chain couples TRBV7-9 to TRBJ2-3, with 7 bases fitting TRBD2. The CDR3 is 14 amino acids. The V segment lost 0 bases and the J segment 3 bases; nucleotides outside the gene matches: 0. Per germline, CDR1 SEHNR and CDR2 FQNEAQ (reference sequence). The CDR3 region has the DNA TGTGCCAGCAGCTTAGCGGGGGGGACAGATACGCAGTATTTT. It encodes CASSLAGGTDTQYF.

The CDR3 DNA follows: TGTGCCAGCAGCCCGCCGGGACTAGGGGCTTTCTTT. Protein product: CASSPPGLGAFF. The chain couples TRBV11-2 to TRBJ1-1, with a tentative D call TRBD1 (5 bases). V shed 5 bases and J shed 11 bases, with 15 bases lying between them. Germline assignment: CDR1 SGHAT and CDR2 FQNNGV. This CDR3 region has 12 residues.

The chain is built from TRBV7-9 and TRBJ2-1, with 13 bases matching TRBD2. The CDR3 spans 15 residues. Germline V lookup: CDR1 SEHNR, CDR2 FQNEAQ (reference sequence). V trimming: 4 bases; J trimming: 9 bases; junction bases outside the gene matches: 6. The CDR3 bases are TGTGCCAGCAGCTATCGACTAGCGGGGGGTCTTGAGCAGTTCTTC. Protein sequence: CASSYRLAGGLEQFF.

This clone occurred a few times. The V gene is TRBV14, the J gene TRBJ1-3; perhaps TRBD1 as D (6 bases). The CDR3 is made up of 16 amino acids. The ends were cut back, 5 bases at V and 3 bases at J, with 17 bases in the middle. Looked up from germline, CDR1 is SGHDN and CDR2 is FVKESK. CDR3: CASSFKRGTHGNTIYF. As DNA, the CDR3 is TGTGCCAGCAGCTTTAAAAGGGGGACACATGGAAACACCATATATTTT.

This chain's CDR3 is CAWTGGPGEWTGNTIYF. The CDR3 DNA is TGTGCCTGGACGGGGGGGCCGGGGGAATGGACTGGAAACACCATATATTTT. The V and J genes are TRBV30 and TRBJ1-3; TRBD1 might be the D (6 bases). V shed 4 bases and J shed 2 bases, with 21 bases lying between them. The CDR3 runs 17 residues. CDR1 is GTSNPN and CDR2 is SVGIG in the germline V gene (reference sequence).

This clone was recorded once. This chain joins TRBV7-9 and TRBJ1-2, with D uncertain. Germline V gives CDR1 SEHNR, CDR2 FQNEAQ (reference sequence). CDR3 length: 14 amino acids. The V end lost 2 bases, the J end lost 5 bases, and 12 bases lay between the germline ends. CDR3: CASSLTPVKYGYTF. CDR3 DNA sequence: TGTGCCAGCAGCTTAACCCCGGTTAAGTATGGCTACACCTTC.

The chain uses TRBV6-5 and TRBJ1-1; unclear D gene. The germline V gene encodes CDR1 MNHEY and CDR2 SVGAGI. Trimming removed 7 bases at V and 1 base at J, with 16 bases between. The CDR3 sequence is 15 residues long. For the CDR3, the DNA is TGTGCCAGCACGTTCCGATGGCCGACGAACACTGAAGCTTTCTTT. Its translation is CASTFRWPTNTEAFF.

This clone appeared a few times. Here the CDR3 reads CASSISAGRALGAFF. The CDR3 nucleotides are TGTGCCAGTAGTATCTCAGCAGGGAGGGCCCTAGGAGCTTTCTTT. The J gene is TRBJ1-1, the V gene TRBV19, with D maybe TRBD1 (5 bases). Germline V CDR1 and CDR2: LNHDA, SQIVND (reference sequence). The CDR3 loop spans 15 amino acids. V was cut by 3 bases and J by 10 bases, with 21 bases left in between.

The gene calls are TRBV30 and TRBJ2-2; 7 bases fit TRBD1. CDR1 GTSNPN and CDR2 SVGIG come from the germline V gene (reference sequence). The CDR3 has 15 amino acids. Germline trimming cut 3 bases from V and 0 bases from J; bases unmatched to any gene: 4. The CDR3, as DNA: TGTGCCTGGAGAGGCGACAGGGCGAACACCGGGGAGCTGTTTTTT. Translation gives CAWRGDRANTGELFF.

The CDR3 sequence is CASSLGASGPQETQYF. As DNA, the CDR3 is TGTGCCAGCAGCTTAGGAGCTAGCGGGCCCCAAGAGACCCAGTACTTC. This chain uses TRBV11-2 with TRBJ2-5; TRBD2 agrees at 8 bases. Germline V gives CDR1 SGHAT, CDR2 FQNNGV. Trimming took 1 base from V and 1 from J; bases not matched to a gene: 5. The CDR3 covers 16 residues.

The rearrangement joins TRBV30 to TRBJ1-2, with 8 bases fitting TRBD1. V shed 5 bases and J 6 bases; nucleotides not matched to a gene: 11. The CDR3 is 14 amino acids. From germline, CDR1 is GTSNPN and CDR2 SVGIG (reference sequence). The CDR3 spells CAWHPPGGADGYTF. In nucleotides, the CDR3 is TGTGCCTGGCACCCCCCAGGGGGCGCGGATGGCTACACCTTC.

CDR3 in DNA: TGTGCCAGCTCTGGACAGGGCGCTTCCTACGAGCAGTACTTC. Its protein product is CASSGQGASYEQYF. The chain couples TRBV25-1 to TRBJ2-7, with 8 nucleotides matching TRBD1. The CDR3 totals 14 residues. Germline values: CDR1 MGHDK, CDR2 SYGVNS. With V trimmed by 8 bases and J by 1 base, 7 bases remained unmatched.

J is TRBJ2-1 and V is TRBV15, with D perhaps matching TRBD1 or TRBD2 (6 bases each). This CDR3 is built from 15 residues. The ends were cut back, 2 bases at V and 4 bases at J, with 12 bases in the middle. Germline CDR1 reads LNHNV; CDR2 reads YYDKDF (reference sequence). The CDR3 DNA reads TGTGCCACCAGCAGACGGGGGCTTGGATACAATGAGCAGTTCTTC. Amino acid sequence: CATSRRGLGYNEQFF. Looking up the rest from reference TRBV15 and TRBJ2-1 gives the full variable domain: DAMVIQNPRYQVTQFGKPVTLSCSQTLNHNVMYWYQQKSSQAPKLLFHYYDKDFNNEADTPDNFQSRRPNTSFCFLDIRSPGLGDTAMYLCATSRRGLGYNEQFFGPGTRLTVL.

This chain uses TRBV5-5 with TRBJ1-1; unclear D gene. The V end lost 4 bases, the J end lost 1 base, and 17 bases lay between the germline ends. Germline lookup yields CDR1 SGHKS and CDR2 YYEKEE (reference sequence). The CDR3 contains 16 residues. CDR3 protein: CASSPGVDIPNTEAFF. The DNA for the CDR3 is TGTGCCAGCAGCCCCGGGGTTGACATACCGAACACTGAAGCTTTCTTT. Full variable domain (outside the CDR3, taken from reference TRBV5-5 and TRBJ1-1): DAGVTQSPTHLIKTRGQQVTLRCSPISGHKSVSWYQQVLGQGPQFIFQYYEKEERGRGNFPDRFSARQFPNYSSELNVNALLLGDSALYLCASSPGVDIPNTEAFFGQGTRLTVV.

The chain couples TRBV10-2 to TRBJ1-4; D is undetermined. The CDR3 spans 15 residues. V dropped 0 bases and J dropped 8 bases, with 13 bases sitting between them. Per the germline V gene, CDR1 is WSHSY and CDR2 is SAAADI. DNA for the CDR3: TGCGCCAGCAGTGAGTCGGGCCAACTAGTGGAAAAACTGTTTTTT. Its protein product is CASSESGQLVEKLFF.

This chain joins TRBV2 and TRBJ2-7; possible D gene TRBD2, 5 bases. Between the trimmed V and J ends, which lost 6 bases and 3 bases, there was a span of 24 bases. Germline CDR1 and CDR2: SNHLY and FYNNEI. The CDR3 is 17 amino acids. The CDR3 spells CASRRVPPRRHFYEQYF. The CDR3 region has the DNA TGTGCCAGCAGGAGGGTCCCCCCACGGAGGCACTTCTACGAGCAGTACTTC.

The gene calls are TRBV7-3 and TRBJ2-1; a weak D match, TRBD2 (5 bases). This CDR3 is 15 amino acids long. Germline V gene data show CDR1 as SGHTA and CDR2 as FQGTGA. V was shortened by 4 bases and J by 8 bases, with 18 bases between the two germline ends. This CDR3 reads CASSSHRASSDEQFF. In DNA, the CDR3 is TGTGCCAGCAGCTCCCATAGGGCTAGCAGCGATGAGCAGTTCTTC.